These 17 T cell receptor beta chains came from one sample sequenced in a study of T cells after yellow fever vaccination. TCRdb analysed the 5' RACE reads with MiXCR anew, one entry per CDR3 protein. The table has around 530,000 distinct CDR3 sequences, about 17% seen once. Sequenced material: PBMCs, taken 5 days after the first yellow fever vaccination. The receptor set was obtained from a man aged 18 to 29 who received the YFV17D yellow fever vaccine.

The rearrangement links TRBV5-1 to TRBJ2-2, with 8 bases lining up with TRBD2. V lost 4 bases to trimming and J lost 4 bases; unmatched junction nucleotides: 9. This CDR3 has 16 residues. In germline, CDR1 is SGHRS, CDR2 YFSETQ. CDR3 sequence: CASSPPSGGPTGELFF. As DNA, the CDR3 is TGCGCCAGCAGCCCCCCCAGCGGGGGACCCACCGGGGAGCTGTTTTTT.

This clonotype was observed at least ten times. The V call is TRBV4-3, the J call TRBJ2-1; 7 nucleotides line up with TRBD1. J was trimmed by 7 bases and V by 5 bases; bases with no gene match: 8. The CDR3 consists of 14 residues. CDR1 is LGHNA, CDR2 YSLEER, per germline. The DNA for the CDR3 is TGCGCCAGCAGCGTACAGGGGCGCGGGAATGAGCAGTTCTTC. It is translated as CASSVQGRGNEQFF.

CDR3 loop: CASSLVIGGYGYEQYV. As DNA, the CDR3 is TGTGCCAGCAGTTTAGTTATCGGAGGATATGGCTACGAGCAGTACGTC. The chain uses TRBV28 and TRBJ2-7, with D possibly TRBD2 on 5 matching bases. This CDR3 comprises 16 residues. Germline V gives CDR1 MDHEN, CDR2 SYDVKM. The V gene lost 2 bases and the J gene lost 3 bases, with 17 bases spanning the gap.

This clonotype was detected only a few times. This chain links TRBV12-5 with TRBJ2-1, with a weak D call TRBD1 (6 bases). Between the trimmed V and J ends, which lost 4 bases and 2 bases, there was a span of 18 bases. The CDR3 is 17 residues long. CDR1 is LGHNT and CDR2 is FRNRAP in the germline V gene. In nucleotides, the CDR3 is TGTGCTAGTGGTTCCATGACAGGTGGAGACCCCTACAATGAGCAGTTCTTC. Translation gives CASGSMTGGDPYNEQFF.

The chain couples TRBV28 to TRBJ1-6, with 8 nucleotides matching TRBD1. V lost 4 bases, J lost 0 bases, and 11 bases stayed unmatched. The CDR3 extends over 19 amino acids. Germline V gene lookup returns CDR1 MDHEN and CDR2 SYDVKM. The CDR3 coding sequence is TGTGCCAGCAGTTCCGGACAGGGAACTCTGAGCTCCTATAATTCACCCCTCCACTTT. This encodes CASSSGQGTLSSYNSPLHF. Based on the CDR3 plus reference TRBV28 and TRBJ1-6, the full variable domain is DVKVTQSSRYLVKRTGEKVFLECVQDMDHENMFWYRQDPGLGLRLIYFSYDVKMKEKGDIPEGYSVSREKKERFSLILESASTNQTSMYLCASSSGQGTLSSYNSPLHFGNGTRLTVT.

The CDR3 bases are TGTGCCAGCAGGACAGGGCTTAGTAGCTACACCTTC. Residues: CASRTGLSSYTF. The V gene is TRBV12-3 or TRBV12-4, the J gene TRBJ1-2; TRBD1 agrees at 7 bases. The ends lost 6 bases at V and 9 bases at J; junction bases unmatched: 7. CDR3 length: 12 amino acids.

This chain uses TRBV19 with TRBJ2-3; TRBD2 aligns across 16 bases. With V trimmed by 6 bases and J by 3 bases, 9 bases remained unmatched. Germline CDR1 and CDR2: LNHDA and SQIVND (reference sequence). The CDR3 runs 18 residues. CDR3: CASSPPGLAGGRTDTQYF. CDR3 coding DNA: TGTGCCAGTAGCCCTCCGGGACTAGCGGGGGGGCGGACAGATACGCAGTATTTT.

This clonotype was seen more than once but under ten times. J is TRBJ1-2 and V is TRBV6-1; 7 nucleotides agree with TRBD1. After removal of 6 bases from V and 7 bases from J, the junction contained 8 bases not matched to a gene. Looked up from germline, CDR1 is MNHNS and CDR2 is SASEGT. The CDR3 extends over 13 amino acids. For the CDR3, the DNA is TGTGCCAGCAGACCTGACAGGGACCGTGGCTACACCTTC. The encoded protein is CASRPDRDRGYTF.

The chain links TRBV11-2 to TRBJ2-1; D is unresolved. The CDR3 covers 13 residues. V lost 9 bases, J lost 2 bases, and 11 bases lay in between. Germline V gene sequence: CDR1 SGHAT, CDR2 FQNNGV. For the CDR3, the DNA is TGTGCCAGTTTGCCCGGACCCTACAATGAGCAGTTCTTC. Amino acid sequence: CASLPGPYNEQFF.

The chain is built from TRBV27 and TRBJ2-3, with D unresolved. The germline V gene encodes CDR1 MNHEY and CDR2 SMNVEV (reference sequence). Trimming took 2 bases from V and 6 from J, leaving 9 bases between them. The CDR3 sequence is 13 residues long. CDR3 protein: CASSLGSWDTQYF. DNA of the CDR3: TGTGCCAGCAGTTTAGGGTCTTGGGATACGCAGTATTTT.

The rearrangement joins TRBV6-1 to TRBJ2-7; 12 bases are a match to TRBD2. Germline V lookup: CDR1 MNHNS, CDR2 SASEGT. The CDR3 has 18 residues. V was clipped by 8 bases and J by 2 bases; unmatched bases: 16. Here the CDR3 reads CASRLRGTSGFTPYEQYF. The DNA for the CDR3 is TGTGCCAGCCGACTAAGAGGGACTAGCGGGTTTACCCCCTACGAGCAGTACTTC.

This clonotype was counted only a few times. This chain connects TRBV20-1 to TRBJ2-5; no firm D call. Trimming cost V 5 bases and J 5 bases, with 15 bases left between them. The CDR3 runs 13 residues. Germline V gene sequence: CDR1 DFQATT, CDR2 SNEGSKA (reference sequence). The chain's CDR3 is CSAPLAGRETQYF. DNA of the CDR3: TGCAGTGCTCCACTCGCCGGAAGGGAGACCCAGTACTTC.

There are a few counts of this clonotype. This chain uses TRBV6-2 or TRBV6-3 with TRBJ2-7; D is ambiguous. Trimming removed 6 bases from V and 3 bases from J, with 9 bases in between. The CDR3 is made up of 12 amino acids. Germline loops: CDR1 MNHEY, CDR2 SVGEGT. The CDR3 region is CASSKRGYEQYF. The CDR3 DNA follows: TGTGCCAGCAGCAAACGAGGCTACGAGCAGTACTTC.

In this sample, this clonotype turned up a few times. This chain joins TRBV6-1 and TRBJ1-2; TRBD1 agrees at 7 bases. Germline values: CDR1 MNHNS, CDR2 SASEGT. The CDR3 is 15 residues long. Losses at the gene ends were 4 bases for V and 6 bases for J; bases not matched to a gene: 11. CDR3 in amino acids: CASSVGKGGLDGYTF. The CDR3 nucleotides are TGTGCCAGCAGTGTCGGTAAAGGGGGCTTGGATGGCTACACCTTC.

This sequence joins TRBV7-2 and TRBJ2-5, with 10 bases matching TRBD2. This CDR3 has 16 amino acids. Germline lookup yields CDR1 SGHTA and CDR2 FQGNSA. Trimming took 5 bases from V and 4 from J; bases not matched to a gene: 10. CDR3 DNA sequence: TGTGCCAGCAGCCCTCAATCAGCGGGGGGGCGAGAGACCCAGTACTTC. Translated: CASSPQSAGGRETQYF.

This clonotype has a handful of counts. The rearrangement uses TRBV11-2 and TRBJ1-1; maybe TRBD1 (5 bases). Germline loops: CDR1 SGHAT, CDR2 FQNNGV. The CDR3 covers 14 residues. The V end lost 5 bases, the J end lost 5 bases, and 15 bases lay between the germline ends. CDR3 coding DNA: TGTGCCAGCAGCATGGACACGGGGCTTACTGAAGCTTTCTTT. It codes for CASSMDTGLTEAFF.

This chain connects TRBV7-9 to TRBJ1-1; TRBD1 matches 10 bases. The CDR3 extends over 15 amino acids. The germline CDR1 and CDR2 sequences are SEHNR and FQNEAQ (reference sequence). Trimming removed 3 bases from V and 6 bases from J; junction bases left unmatched: 7. The CDR3 DNA follows: TGTGCCAGCAGCTTTTTCAGGACAGGGGGTCCTGAAGCTTTCTTT. Translation: CASSFFRTGGPEAFF.